Below are 9 T cell receptor beta chains sequenced from a single sample in a study of early T cells in non-severe SARS-CoV-2 infection. TCRdb processed the 5' RACE reads anew with MiXCR; each CDR3 protein has one entry. Here the sample spans some 80,000 distinct CDR3 sequences, around 12% being singletons. The sequenced material came from whole blood. Receptors were obtained from an adult who was a healthcare worker with PCR-confirmed SARS-CoV-2 infection or an uninfected control (not recorded which).

The CDR3 is CSADLRAETQYF. CDR3 nucleotide sequence: TGCAGTGCCGACCTGCGGGCTGAGACCCAGTACTTC. V gene TRBV20-1 combines with J gene TRBJ2-5; D perhaps matches TRBD2 (5 bases). Germline V gives CDR1 DFQATT, CDR2 SNEGSKA (reference sequence). The CDR3 spans 12 residues. V dropped 6 bases and J dropped 5 bases, with 13 bases sitting between them.

The chain recombines TRBV20-1 with TRBJ1-1; D is ambiguous. Germline CDR1 reads DFQATT; CDR2 reads SNEGSKA (reference sequence). V was trimmed by 0 bases and J by 1 base, leaving 9 bases between them. The CDR3 extends over 14 amino acids. The CDR3 DNA is TGCAGTGCTAGAGATCGGACCAAGAACACTGAAGCTTTCTTT. It is translated as CSARDRTKNTEAFF.

This clonotype appeared many times. The J gene is TRBJ2-3, the V gene TRBV30; D is uncertain. This CDR3 is built from 12 residues. Trimming shortened V by 2 bases and J by 4 bases, and 7 bases separated the two germline ends. CDR1 and CDR2 from the germline V gene are GTSNPN and SVGIG (reference sequence). The CDR3 DNA reads as TGTGCCTGGAGTCCCAGCCCAGATACGCAGTATTTT. It translates to CAWSPSPDTQYF. Full variable domain (outside the CDR3, taken from reference TRBV30 and TRBJ2-3): SQTIHQWPATLVQPVGSPLSLECTVEGTSNPNLYWYRQAAGRGLQLLFYSVGIGQISSEVPQNLSASRPQDRQFILSSKKLLLSDSGFYLCAWSPSPDTQYFGPGTRLTVL.

Only a few counts were recorded for this clonotype. This chain joins TRBV5-1 and TRBJ1-1; D is uncertain. This CDR3 spans 13 amino acids. V lost 5 bases to trimming and J lost 0 bases, with 8 bases between them. Germline CDR1 reads SGHRS; CDR2 reads YFSETQ. The CDR3 DNA reads TGCGCCAGCAGACCCAACATGAACACTGAAGCTTTCTTT. Translating it yields CASRPNMNTEAFF.

The chain couples TRBV7-9 to TRBJ2-1; 9 nucleotides agree with TRBD2. The J segment lost 9 bases and the V segment lost 2 bases, leaving 8 bases of the junction unmatched. Germline V gene lookup returns CDR1 SEHNR and CDR2 FQNEAQ (reference sequence). The CDR3 extends over 15 amino acids. CDR3 nucleotides: TGTGCCAGCAGCTTACAAGCGGGAGGAGGTGGTGAGCAGTTCTTC. Amino acid sequence: CASSLQAGGGGEQFF.

The chain has TRBV28 and TRBJ1-2; perhaps TRBD1 as D (6 bases). The CDR3 consists of 16 residues. The V end lost 6 bases, the J end lost 0 bases, and 17 bases lay between the germline ends. Germline values: CDR1 MDHEN, CDR2 SYDVKM. The chain's CDR3 is CASRETGQLANYGYTF. CDR3 DNA: TGTGCCAGCAGGGAAACCGGACAGCTGGCTAACTATGGCTACACCTTC.

This clonotype was observed many times. J is TRBJ1-1 and V is TRBV25-1; no clear D gene. Germline values: CDR1 MGHDK, CDR2 SYGVNS. Trimming removed 4 bases from V and 11 bases from J, with 23 bases in between. The CDR3 is 15 amino acids. The CDR3 here is CASSVRGLTASEAFF. The CDR3 DNA reads TGTGCCAGCAGTGTCCGTGGGCTTACAGCGAGTGAGGCTTTCTTT. The full variable domain, its missing parts supplied by reference TRBV25-1 and TRBJ1-1, is EADIYQTPRYLVIGTGKKITLECSQTMGHDKMYWYQQDPGMELHLIHYSYGVNSTEKGDLSSESTVSRIRTEHFPLTLESARPSHTSQYLCASSVRGLTASEAFFGQGTRLTVV.

The table lists this clonotype with a few counts. The CDR3: CSGSGTGSGDTQYF. CDR3 bases: TGCAGTGGGTCCGGGACAGGGAGCGGGGATACGCAGTATTTT. The V and J genes are TRBV20-1 and TRBJ2-3; 9 bases agree with TRBD1. Germline-derived CDR1 and CDR2 are DFQATT and SNEGSKA (reference sequence). CDR3 length: 14 residues. J was trimmed by 6 bases and V by 7 bases; bases with no gene match: 11.

With regard to this clonotype: This may stem from a read error, because a much larger clone lies one nucleotide away. This chain connects TRBV11-2 to TRBJ2-7; no clear D. The CDR3 sequence is 13 residues long. From germline, CDR1 is SGHAT and CDR2 FQNNGV. V was shortened by 5 bases and J by 2 bases, with 10 bases between the two germline ends. For the CDR3, the DNA is TGTGCCAGCAGCCATAACCCCGCCTACGAGCAGTACTTC. Its translation: CASSHNPAYEQYF.